This TCR beta chain was sequenced during a study of cytomegalovirus exposure and HLA in healthy donors. As concerns this clone: What it binds is not known.

PCR primers comprised 60 Vbeta and 13 Jbeta primers. The data were produced by immunoSEQ multiplex PCR, yet TCRdb's version contains in-frame clones alone and is incomplete. This sample has about 130,000 clones, with 70% found just once. V gave up 8 bases and J gave up 0 bases, with 16 bases separating them. The CDR3 runs to 15 residues. Germline-derived CDR1 and CDR2 are MNHEY and SVGAGI. Study results and caveats: Per a prior analysis, the majority of TCR beta V segments were productive roughly 90% or roughly 30% of the time.

The clonotype was recovered from a woman aged 55-70 years in good health and CMV-seropositive. Material for sequencing was PBMCs. The genes are TRBV6-5 and TRBJ1-2; D gene ambiguous. In DNA, the CDR3 is TGTGCCAGCTCCCCAGGAGGGATAGCTAACTATGGCTACACCTTC. Its translation is CASSPGGIANYGYTF.